Listed below are T cell receptor beta chains from one sample, sequenced in a study of early T cells in non-severe SARS-CoV-2 infection. TCRdb passed the 5' RACE reads through MiXCR, listing each CDR3 protein once. The data show more than 85,000 distinct CDR3 sequences, about an eighth seen once. Source material: whole blood. Receptor source: an adult who was a healthcare worker with PCR-confirmed SARS-CoV-2 infection or an uninfected control (not recorded which). The CDR3 runs from the conserved cysteine through the conserved F or W. A D gene is named only where the DNA matches it firmly. Only some rows state a clone size, as once, few, many or a class for expanded clones.

CAISESGGPQETQYF | . | TRBJ2-5 | TRBV10-3 | few
CSVNHNEQFF | . | TRBJ2-1 | TRBV29-1 | few
CASSLFFADTGELFF | . | TRBJ2-2 | TRBV5-6 | many
CSVKDRAETQYF | TRBD1 | TRBJ2-5 | TRBV29-1 | few
CASSPGATYNEQFF | . | TRBJ2-1 | TRBV7-2 | many
CSASRASQLNEQFF | . | TRBJ2-1 | TRBV20-1 | .
CASSFADTQYF | . | TRBJ2-3 | TRBV13 | .
CASSETGSRTDTEAFF | TRBD1 | TRBJ1-1 | TRBV18 | many
CASSYTGAYEQYF | . | TRBJ2-7 | TRBV7-9 | .
CASSLVRRLGQPQHF | . | TRBJ1-5 | TRBV28 | few
CASTPTSGMGDTQYF | TRBD2 | TRBJ2-3 | TRBV7-7 | many
CSVDFVDTQYF | . | TRBJ2-3 | TRBV29-1 | many
CASRLDRRETQYF | . | TRBJ2-5 | TRBV28 | many
CSARPHEEQNIQYF | . | TRBJ2-4 | TRBV20-1 | .
CASGGPFSNQPQHF | . | TRBJ1-5 | TRBV9 | .
CASTTTGVVGYTF | TRBD1 | TRBJ1-2 | TRBV18 | many